This T cell receptor beta chain came from a study of CD8 T cells in Susac syndrome. To note about this clonotype: Its antigen is still unknown.

RNA in amounts of about 0.45 to 1 ug was reverse transcribed with random hexamers. TCRdb called the immunoSEQ multiplex PCR reads again in MiXCR, with one record for every CDR3 protein. The top ten clones hold 0.13% to 0.15% of a sample with under 150,000 distinct CDR3 sequences, approximately 95% of them seen once. Germline V gene sequence: CDR1 LNHDA, CDR2 SQIVND (reference sequence). This CDR3 is built from 14 residues. With 5 bases clipped from V and 8 bases from J, the junction kept 7 bases outside the gene matches. The TEMRA cells underwent FACS enrichment, while the CD8+ and CD4+ T cells underwent negative isolation. General study points: CD4+ T cell repertoires in Susac syndrome exhibited no evidence of clonal expansion.

The source is a human donor with Susac syndrome. The J gene is TRBJ2-1, the V gene TRBV19; TRBD2 agrees at 9 bases. The sample taken for sequencing was CD4+ T cells from PBMCs. Here the CDR3 reads CASSGASGIYEQFF. As DNA, the CDR3 is TGTGCCAGTAGTGGAGCTAGCGGGATATATGAGCAGTTCTTC.